The next 19 T cell receptor beta chains were all read from a single sample in a study of PD-1 blockade in classical Hodgkin lymphoma. Documented time point: cycle 4 day 1 (C4D1), after 6 weeks of nivolumab. All patients experienced relapse after autologous stem cell transplantation, and brentuximab vedotin exposure was variable. The assay was immunoSEQ multiplex PCR, and TCRdb's table has in-frame clones only and misses some. Of 20,000 to 30,000 clones listed, under 90% are singletons. The sample in question was peripheral blood mononuclear cells (PBMCs), obtained before the fourth cycle of nivolumab. These TCRs come from a human donor with classical Hodgkin lymphoma.

This clone was seen only once. The rearrangement uses TRBV29-1 and TRBJ2-7; TRBD2 matches at 7 bases. The J segment lost 7 bases and the V segment lost 8 bases, leaving 20 bases of the junction unmatched. Per germline, CDR1 SQVTM and CDR2 ANQGSEA. The CDR3 is 15 residues long. Written as DNA, the CDR3 is TGCAGCATCCGGGGGGACTCCATTGGGGTCGGAGAGCAGTACTTC. Translating it yields CSIRGDSIGVGEQYF.

The J gene is TRBJ2-7, the V gene TRBV6-5; weak D call: TRBD2 (5 bases). The CDR3 extends over 13 amino acids. V was trimmed by 6 bases and J by 3 bases, leaving 12 bases between them. Germline V CDR1 and CDR2: MNHEY, SVGAGI. CDR3 in DNA: TGTGCCAGCAGCCCGGGATTAATCTACGAGCAGTACTTC. Translated, it gives CASSPGLIYEQYF.

This clone was counted a single time. The chain carries TRBV2 and TRBJ1-1; D may be TRBD1 (5 bases). From germline, CDR1 is SNHLY and CDR2 FYNNEI. CDR3 size: 15 residues. Trimming stripped 8 bases from V and 4 bases from J, with 20 bases between. The CDR3 nucleotides are TGTGCCAGCTTCAAGAGGCAGGGATCGTCCACTGAAGCTTTCTTT. It translates to CASFKRQGSSTEAFF.

The gene calls are TRBV28 and TRBJ2-4; 10 nucleotides line up with TRBD2. CDR3 length equals 15 residues. Germline CDR1 MDHEN, CDR2 SYDVKM. Trimming cost V 5 bases and J 7 bases; bases outside gene matches: 8. The CDR3 coding sequence is TGTGCCAGCAGTCCCCTAGCGGGAGAGGCCAACATTCAGTACTTC. It encodes CASSPLAGEANIQYF.

The chain uses TRBV28 and TRBJ1-2, with D tentatively TRBD1 (6 bases). Looked up from germline, CDR1 is MDHEN and CDR2 is SYDVKM. Trimming cost V 3 bases and J 10 bases, with 15 bases left between them. The CDR3 contains 13 residues. The CDR3 bases are TGTGCCAGCAGTTTCGGTCAGGGGCCTGACTACACCTTC. Translated: CASSFGQGPDYTF.

This clone was detected once. This chain joins TRBV7-9 and TRBJ2-3; D is undetermined. V lost 8 bases and J lost 5, with 2 bases in between. The germline V gene has CDR1 SEHNR and CDR2 FQNEAQ (reference sequence). The CDR3 length is 9 residues. CDR3 coding DNA: TGTGCCAGCCAAGATACGCAGTATTTT. Translating it yields CASQDTQYF.

V and J are TRBV10-3 and TRBJ1-2; 9 bases are a match to TRBD1. This CDR3 has 15 amino acids. CDR1 ENHRY and CDR2 SYGVKD come from the germline V gene. With V trimmed by 4 bases and J by 7 bases, 10 bases remained unmatched. For the CDR3, the DNA is TGTGCCATCAGTGCCCAACAGGGGGCAATGGGTGGCTACACCTTC. It is translated as CAISAQQGAMGGYTF.

The genes are TRBV28 and TRBJ2-1; no definite D call. CDR1 is MDHEN, CDR2 SYDVKM, per germline. Trimming took off 7 bases at V and 10 bases at J, with 17 bases between the two ends. The CDR3 loop spans 13 amino acids. In DNA form, the CDR3 reads TGTGCCAGCACCAGGACGCCCGGAAGGGAGCAGTTCTTC. Translated: CASTRTPGREQFF.

This sequence joins TRBV28 and TRBJ2-3; D may be TRBD2 (5 bases). The CDR3 contains 14 residues. Trimming left V 5 bases short and J 0 bases short, with 9 bases between. The germline gives CDR1 MDHEN, CDR2 SYDVKM. CDR3 in amino acids: CASSPERSTDTQYF. CDR3 coding DNA: TGTGCCAGCAGTCCCGAGCGGAGCACAGATACGCAGTATTTT.

This clone showed up just once. The chain links TRBV5-6 to TRBJ2-7; weak D call: TRBD1 (5 bases). Germline CDR1 SGHDT, CDR2 YYEEEE. V was pared by 5 bases and J by 0 bases, with 21 bases between. CDR3 length equals 17 residues. CDR3 DNA: TGTGCCAGCAGATTGTCCAGGGCCGATCCTTTCTCCTACGAGCAGTACTTC. Protein: CASRLSRADPFSYEQYF.

The chain combines TRBV28 with TRBJ2-7, with 8 bases that match TRBD1. V trimming: 8 bases; J trimming: 2 bases; junction bases outside the gene matches: 8. The germline CDR1 and CDR2 sequences are MDHEN and SYDVKM. This CDR3 spans 14 amino acids. The CDR3 loop reads CASGSTGATYEQYF. In nucleotides, the CDR3 is TGTGCCAGCGGCTCGACAGGGGCCACCTACGAGCAGTACTTC. The full variable domain, its missing parts supplied by reference TRBV28 and TRBJ2-7, is DVKVTQSSRYLVKRTGEKVFLECVQDMDHENMFWYRQDPGLGLRLIYFSYDVKMKEKGDIPEGYSVSREKKERFSLILESASTNQTSMYLCASGSTGATYEQYFGPGTRLTVT.

This chain joins TRBV11-3 and TRBJ1-1; TRBD1 matches at 9 bases. The CDR3 extends over 14 amino acids. CDR1 and CDR2 from the germline V gene are SGHNT and YENEEA. V was clipped by 9 bases and J by 0 bases; unmatched bases: 5. CDR3 sequence (DNA): TGTGCCAGTGGGACAGGGCGAATGAACACTGAAGCTTTCTTT. Encoded protein: CASGTGRMNTEAFF.

The V call is TRBV2, the J call TRBJ2-2; 7 bases are a match to TRBD2. The J segment lost 4 bases and the V segment lost 4 bases, leaving 0 bases of the junction unmatched. Germline V lookup: CDR1 SNHLY, CDR2 FYNNEI. The CDR3 has 13 residues. In nucleotides, the CDR3 is TGTGCCAGCAGTGTAGCGGGCACCGGGGAGCTGTTTTTT. Protein: CASSVAGTGELFF. Based on the CDR3 plus reference TRBV2 and TRBJ2-2, the full variable domain is EPEVTQTPSHQVTQMGQEVILRCVPISNHLYFYWYRQILGQKVEFLVSFYNNEISEKSEIFDDQFSVERPDGSNFTLKIRSTKLEDSAMYFCASSVAGTGELFFGEGSRLTVL.

This chain links TRBV4-3 with TRBJ2-2; TRBD2 matches 14 bases. The CDR3 runs to 17 residues. V was pared by 5 bases and J by 2 bases, with 4 bases of the junction left unmatched. Germline CDR1 LGHNA, CDR2 YSLEER. The CDR3 DNA follows: TGCGCCAGCAGCTTGGGACTAGCGGGAGCTAACACCGGGGAGCTGTTTTTT. Translating gives CASSLGLAGANTGELFF.

The genes are TRBV9 and TRBJ1-1; possibly TRBD1 for D (5 bases). V was clipped by 3 bases and J by 0 bases, with 9 bases between them. The CDR3 contains 14 residues. CDR1 and CDR2 (germline): SGDLS, YYNGEE. The CDR3 DNA reads TGTGCCAGCAGCGCGGGGACGGTGAACACTGAAGCTTTCTTT. It is translated as CASSAGTVNTEAFF.

The chain uses TRBV5-5 and TRBJ2-7; D possibly matches TRBD1 or TRBD2 (5 bases each). The CDR3 is 13 amino acids. The germline CDR1 and CDR2 sequences are SGHKS and YYEKEE (reference sequence). With 0 bases removed from V and 5 bases from J, the gap between germline ends came to 9 bases. The CDR3 protein is CASSLAGPHEQYF. The CDR3 bases are TGTGCCAGCAGCTTGGCGGGGCCTCACGAGCAGTACTTC.

A few counts support this clone. The rearrangement links TRBV7-2 to TRBJ1-3; the match to TRBD1 covers 7 bases. This CDR3 has 17 amino acids. Per germline, CDR1 SGHTA and CDR2 FQGNSA. The V segment lost 3 bases and the J segment 4 bases; nucleotides outside the gene matches: 12. The chain's CDR3 is CASSFYPTGASGNTIYF. In nucleotides, the CDR3 is TGTGCCAGCAGCTTCTACCCCACAGGGGCGTCCGGAAACACCATATATTTT.

The genes are TRBV2 and TRBJ2-5, with TRBD2 as a possible D gene (6 bases). The CDR3 has 12 amino acids. Germline assignment: CDR1 SNHLY and CDR2 FYNNEI. Trimming pared 11 bases from V and 1 base from J, leaving 11 bases between. CDR3 nucleotide sequence: TGTGCCGGAAGGGAGGCCCAAGAGACCCAGTACTTC. Translating it yields CAGREAQETQYF.

V gene TRBV28 combines with J gene TRBJ1-6, with D tentatively TRBD1 (5 bases). Germline CDR1 MDHEN, CDR2 SYDVKM. V was shortened by 6 bases and J by 0 bases, with 12 bases between the two germline ends. This CDR3 is 16 amino acids long. Here the CDR3 DNA reads TGTGCCAGCAGGATCCAGGGAAGCTCCTATAATTCACCCCTCCACTTT. As protein: CASRIQGSSYNSPLHF.